The 24 T cell receptor beta chains below were found in one sample sequenced in a study of early T cells in non-severe SARS-CoV-2 infection. TCRdb independently ran MiXCR on the 5' RACE reads; one entry per CDR3 protein. This sample has about 34,000 distinct CDR3 sequences, with around 6% found just once. Input material: whole blood. The receptor set was obtained from an adult who was a healthcare worker with PCR-confirmed SARS-CoV-2 infection or an uninfected control (not recorded which).

The chain carries TRBV10-3 and TRBJ1-1; 7 bases fit TRBD1. CDR1 is ENHRY, CDR2 SYGVKD, per germline. J lost 1 base, V lost 3 bases, and 2 bases had no gene match. The CDR3 loop spans 14 amino acids. CDR3 amino acids: CAISEQGKNTEAFF. As DNA, the CDR3 is TGTGCCATCAGTGAACAGGGGAAGAACACTGAAGCTTTCTTT.

In its sample, this clonotype was seen a few times. This chain joins TRBV4-2 and TRBJ2-3; D is unresolved. Germline loops: CDR1 LGHNA, CDR2 YNFKEQ. The V and J ends lost 5 bases and 2 bases respectively, with 14 bases between them. The CDR3 has 15 amino acids. DNA for the CDR3: TGTGCCAGCAGCGGGAACGGTGGGTCCACAGATACGCAGTATTTT. It specifies CASSGNGGSTDTQYF.

This clonotype was seen ten or more times. This chain links TRBV9 with TRBJ1-1, with a weak D call TRBD1 (5 bases). V lost 0 bases and J lost 5, with 8 bases in between. From germline, CDR1 is SGDLS and CDR2 YYNGEE. The CDR3 runs to 13 residues. The CDR3 sequence is CASSVASGTEAFF. The CDR3 nucleotides read TGTGCCAGCAGCGTAGCTTCAGGGACTGAAGCTTTCTTT. Full variable domain (outside the CDR3, taken from reference TRBV9 and TRBJ1-1): DSGVTQTPKHLITATGQRVTLRCSPRSGDLSVYWYQQSLDQGLQFLIQYYNGEERAKGNILERFSAQQFPDLHSELNLSSLELGDSALYFCASSVASGTEAFFGQGTRLTVV.

The CDR3 is CASSLAYSYEQYF. CDR3 in DNA: TGTGCCAGCAGCTTGGCTTACTCCTACGAGCAGTACTTC. This chain joins TRBV5-5 and TRBJ2-7, with D hard to call. V dropped 0 bases and J dropped 0 bases, with 4 bases sitting between them. This CDR3 has 13 residues. Looked up from germline, CDR1 is SGHKS and CDR2 is YYEKEE (reference sequence).

This clonotype was counted between two and nine times. The chain is built from TRBV4-3 and TRBJ2-7; no clear D gene. Germline CDR1 reads LGHNA; CDR2 reads YSLEER. Trimming took off 0 bases at V and 3 bases at J, with 9 bases between the two ends. The CDR3 covers 14 residues. Written as DNA, the CDR3 is TGCGCCAGCAGCCAAGAGGATATCGGCTACGAGCAGTACTTC. It encodes CASSQEDIGYEQYF.

This clonotype occurred many times. The chain links TRBV12-3 or TRBV12-4 to TRBJ1-2; D is ambiguous. Trimming cost V 1 base and J 7 bases, with 16 bases left between them. The CDR3 runs to 15 residues. The CDR3 sequence: CASSLGTVRALGYTF. CDR3 in DNA: TGTGCCAGCAGTTTAGGGACGGTGAGGGCTCTTGGCTACACCTTC.

This clonotype was found many times. The chain combines TRBV6-4 with TRBJ2-1; 10 bases fit TRBD2. Germline V gene data show CDR1 as MRHNA and CDR2 as SNTAGT. This CDR3 is built from 13 residues. The junction had 1 base not matched to a gene; V was cut back by 5 bases and J by 6 bases. DNA for the CDR3: TGTGCCAGCAGTAGCGGGGGGGCCAATGAGCAGTTCTTC. Protein product: CASSSGGANEQFF.

This clonotype appeared many times. The chain is built from TRBV10-3 and TRBJ2-1; 7 bases align to TRBD1. V trimming: 2 bases; J trimming: 8 bases; junction bases outside the gene matches: 6. CDR1 is ENHRY, CDR2 SYGVKD, per germline. CDR3 length: 14 residues. This chain's CDR3 is CAISEGRGLDEQFF. CDR3 bases: TGTGCCATCAGTGAGGGCAGGGGGTTGGATGAGCAGTTCTTC.

The chain links TRBV7-6 to TRBJ2-1; D is tentatively TRBD1 or TRBD2 (5 bases each). V was clipped by 4 bases and J by 2 bases, with 12 bases between them. This CDR3 is 15 amino acids long. The germline CDR1 and CDR2 sequences are SGHVS and FNYEAQ. The chain's CDR3 is CASSYRDGTYNEQFF. CDR3 in DNA: TGTGCCAGCAGCTACCGGGACGGAACCTACAATGAGCAGTTCTTC.

In this sample, this clonotype turned up many times. The chain carries TRBV14 and TRBJ2-4; 12 bases are a match to TRBD2. The trim removed 1 base at V and 2 bases at J, leaving 3 bases unmatched. CDR3 length: 17 amino acids. Germline CDR1 reads SGHDN; CDR2 reads FVKESK. CDR3 loop: CASSQGGLAGTKNIQYF. In DNA, the CDR3 is TGTGCCAGCAGCCAAGGAGGACTAGCGGGGACCAAAAACATTCAGTACTTC.

This clonotype came up a few times. The chain is built from TRBV18 and TRBJ1-6; D remains unclear. The V end was cut by 3 bases, the J end by 6 bases, with 12 bases between. Germline CDR1 KGHSH, CDR2 LQKENI. The length of the CDR3 is 15 residues. CDR3 residues: CASSPVLSSNSPLHF. CDR3 bases: TGTGCCAGCTCACCGGTACTCAGTAGTAATTCACCCCTCCACTTT.

This clonotype was seen at least ten times. J is TRBJ2-1 and V is TRBV10-3; D not resolved. Germline assignment: CDR1 ENHRY and CDR2 SYGVKD. V was trimmed by 6 bases and J by 6 bases, leaving 12 bases between them. CDR3 length: 13 amino acids. The CDR3 protein is CAISTSNPNEQFF. The CDR3 DNA reads TGTGCCATCAGCACATCAAACCCCAATGAGCAGTTCTTC.

In its sample, this clonotype was seen many times. This chain connects TRBV7-3 to TRBJ2-2; D is tentatively TRBD1 or TRBD2 (5 bases each). Germline loops: CDR1 SGHTA, CDR2 FQGTGA. Trimming took 2 bases from V and 0 from J, leaving 10 bases between them. This CDR3 has 16 residues. The CDR3 sequence is CASSLQGVPNTGELFF. DNA of the CDR3: TGTGCCAGCAGCTTACAGGGAGTCCCGAACACCGGGGAGCTGTTTTTT. The whole variable domain, remainder taken from reference TRBV7-3 and TRBJ2-2, is GAGVSQTPSNKVTEKGKYVELRCDPISGHTALYWYRQSLGQGPEFLIYFQGTGAADDSGLPNDRFFAVRPEGSVSTLKIQRTERGDSAVYLCASSLQGVPNTGELFFGEGSRLTVL.

The chain uses TRBV7-2 and TRBJ2-3; a weak D match, TRBD2 (6 bases). V was trimmed by 2 bases and J by 3 bases, leaving 15 bases between them. Germline lookup yields CDR1 SGHTA and CDR2 FQGNSA. CDR3 length: 16 residues. The CDR3, as DNA: TGTGCCAGCAGCTTACCCGGTGATGGAGGGACAGATACGCAGTATTTT. Amino acid sequence: CASSLPGDGGTDTQYF.

This clonotype has ten or more counts. V usage is TRBV5-1 and J usage is TRBJ2-1, with 11 bases aligning to TRBD2. The trim removed 0 bases at V and 6 bases at J, leaving 2 bases unmatched. The CDR3 is 15 amino acids. Germline V gives CDR1 SGHRS, CDR2 YFSETQ. CDR3 in DNA: TGCGCCAGCAGCTTGGCACTAGCGGGGGTCAATGAGCAGTTCTTC. It codes for CASSLALAGVNEQFF.

This clonotype was observed at least ten times. This CDR3 fails to terminate in the conserved phenylalanine or tryptophan, so it likely reflects a read error. Because the CDR3's place on the DNA is in doubt, the DNA is left out and the CDR3 is given as listed by TCRdb. The chain joins TRBV3-1 to TRBJ1-5. Germline values: CDR1 LGHDT, CDR2 YNNKEL (reference sequence). Ends included, the CDR3 has 9 residues. CDR3 amino acids: CASSQDSLS.

This clonotype was recorded at least ten times. This chain joins TRBV7-2 and TRBJ1-4; 7 bases are shared with TRBD1. The CDR3 loop spans 14 amino acids. Unmatched junction bases numbered 7, after V lost 5 bases and J lost 7 bases. In germline, CDR1 is SGHTA, CDR2 FQGNSA. In DNA, the CDR3 is TGTGCCAGCAGCCCTGACAGGGTTGTTGAAAAACTGTTTTTT. This gives the protein CASSPDRVVEKLFF.

This clonotype showed up many times. This chain's CDR3 is CAWSRGSEQYF. Here the CDR3 DNA reads TGTGCCTGGAGCAGGGGGAGCGAGCAGTACTTC. This chain uses TRBV30 with TRBJ2-7; 7 nucleotides agree with TRBD1. J was trimmed by 6 bases and V by 3 bases; bases with no gene match: 2. The germline V gene encodes CDR1 GTSNPN and CDR2 SVGIG (reference sequence). CDR3 length: 11 residues.

This clonotype was recorded at least ten times. This chain joins TRBV28 and TRBJ1-5; no definite D call. The germline V gene encodes CDR1 MDHEN and CDR2 SYDVKM. The CDR3 runs 12 residues. V lost 6 bases to trimming and J lost 4 bases, with 7 bases between them. CDR3 coding DNA: TGTGCCAGCAGCCAATGGAATCAGCCCCAGCATTTT. Protein product: CASSQWNQPQHF.

This clonotype was observed at least ten times. The chain couples TRBV5-1 to TRBJ2-1; D unresolved. The CDR3 loop spans 14 amino acids. The germline V gene encodes CDR1 SGHRS and CDR2 YFSETQ. Trimming removed 5 bases at V and 6 bases at J, with 15 bases between. In nucleotides, the CDR3 is TGCGCCAGCAGGAAGACGGGTTCCGGCAATGAGCAGTTCTTC. Its protein product is CASRKTGSGNEQFF.

V usage is TRBV20-1 and J usage is TRBJ1-4; D gene ambiguous. The CDR3 loop spans 13 amino acids. Germline V lookup: CDR1 DFQATT, CDR2 SNEGSKA (reference sequence). The CDR3 loop is CSRTDGNYEKLFF. In nucleotides, the CDR3 is TGCAGCAGAACCGATGGGAACTATGAAAAACTGTTTTTT.

The sample holds many counts of this clonotype. The chain carries TRBV24-1 and TRBJ2-1; D is unresolved. The CDR3 contains 16 residues. Germline V gene data show CDR1 as KGHDR and CDR2 as SFDVKD. V was shortened by 1 base and J by 3 bases, with 12 bases between the two germline ends. Here the CDR3 DNA reads TGTGCCACCAGTGATTTCACGGCCCCCTACTACAATGAGCAGTTCTTC. It encodes CATSDFTAPYYNEQFF.

This clonotype was detected ten times or more. The chain uses TRBV7-9 and TRBJ2-6; D remains unclear. CDR3 length: 16 amino acids. The germline V and J ends were trimmed by 1 base and 4 bases, with 11 bases remaining between them. Germline V gene data show CDR1 as SEHNR and CDR2 as FQNEAQ (reference sequence). The CDR3 nucleotides are TGTGCCAGCAGCTTAGAGACTGGGAACGGGGCCAACGTCCTGACTTTC. It translates to CASSLETGNGANVLTF.

In this sample, this clonotype turned up many times. V is TRBV20-1 and J is TRBJ2-1, with 10 nucleotides matching TRBD2. V trimming: 7 bases; J trimming: 5 bases; junction bases outside the gene matches: 8. The CDR3 is 14 residues long. Germline assignment: CDR1 DFQATT and CDR2 SNEGSKA (reference sequence). CDR3 sequence reads: CSGRKRGGNNEQFF. Written as DNA, the CDR3 is TGCAGTGGGAGGAAGCGGGGGGGCAACAATGAGCAGTTCTTC.